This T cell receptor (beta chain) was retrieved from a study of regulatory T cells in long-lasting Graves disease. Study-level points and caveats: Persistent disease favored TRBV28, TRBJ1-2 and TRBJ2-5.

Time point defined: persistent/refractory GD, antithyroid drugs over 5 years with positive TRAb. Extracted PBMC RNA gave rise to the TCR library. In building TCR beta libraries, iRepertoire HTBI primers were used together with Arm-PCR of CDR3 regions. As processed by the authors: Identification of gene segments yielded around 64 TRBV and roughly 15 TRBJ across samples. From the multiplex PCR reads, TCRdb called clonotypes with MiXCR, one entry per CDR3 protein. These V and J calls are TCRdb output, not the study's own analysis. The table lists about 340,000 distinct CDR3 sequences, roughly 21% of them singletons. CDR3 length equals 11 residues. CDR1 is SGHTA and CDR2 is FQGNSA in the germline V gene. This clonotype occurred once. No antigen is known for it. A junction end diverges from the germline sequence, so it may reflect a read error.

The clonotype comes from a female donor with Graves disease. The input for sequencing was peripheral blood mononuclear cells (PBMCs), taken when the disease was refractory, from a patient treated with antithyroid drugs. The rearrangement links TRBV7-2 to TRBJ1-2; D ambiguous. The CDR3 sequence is CVSSFLGGYTF. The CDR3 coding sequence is TGTGTCAGCAGCTTTTTGGGGGGCTACACCTTC.